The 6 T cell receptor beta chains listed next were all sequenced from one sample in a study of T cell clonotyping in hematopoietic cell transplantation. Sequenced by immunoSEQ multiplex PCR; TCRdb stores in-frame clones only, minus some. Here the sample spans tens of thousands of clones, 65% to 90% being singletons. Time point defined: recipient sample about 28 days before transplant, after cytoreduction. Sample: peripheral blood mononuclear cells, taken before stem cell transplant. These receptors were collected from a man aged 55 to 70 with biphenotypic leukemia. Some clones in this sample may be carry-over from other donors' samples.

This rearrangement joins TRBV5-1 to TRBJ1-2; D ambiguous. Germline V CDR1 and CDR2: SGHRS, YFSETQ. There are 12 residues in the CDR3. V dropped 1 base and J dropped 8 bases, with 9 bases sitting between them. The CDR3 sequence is CASSLRTGGYTF. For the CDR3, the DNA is TGCGCCAGCAGCTTGAGAACCGGAGGCTACACCTTC. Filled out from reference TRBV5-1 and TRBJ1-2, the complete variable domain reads KAGVTQTPRYLIKTRGQQVTLSCSPISGHRSVSWYQQTPGQGLQFLFEYFSETQRNKGNFPGRFSGRQFSNSRSEMNVSTLELGDSALYLCASSLRTGGYTFGSGTRLTVV.

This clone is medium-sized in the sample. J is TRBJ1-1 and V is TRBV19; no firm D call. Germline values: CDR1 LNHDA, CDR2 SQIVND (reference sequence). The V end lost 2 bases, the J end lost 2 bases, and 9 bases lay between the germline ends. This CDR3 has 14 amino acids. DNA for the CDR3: TGTGCCAGTAGTATATCGTCCGATAACACTGAAGCTTTCTTT. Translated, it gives CASSISSDNTEAFF.

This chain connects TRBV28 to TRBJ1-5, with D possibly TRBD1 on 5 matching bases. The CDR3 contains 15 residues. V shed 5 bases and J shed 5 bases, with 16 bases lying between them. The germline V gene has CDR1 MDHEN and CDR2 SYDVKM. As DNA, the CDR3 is TGTGCCAGCAGTCCCCTACAGGTGGGCGATCAGCCCCAGCATTTT. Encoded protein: CASSPLQVGDQPQHF.

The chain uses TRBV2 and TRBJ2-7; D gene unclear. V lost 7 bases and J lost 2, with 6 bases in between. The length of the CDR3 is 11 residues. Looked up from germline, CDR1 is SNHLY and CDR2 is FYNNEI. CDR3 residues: CASNRAYEQYF. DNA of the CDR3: TGTGCCAGCAACCGAGCCTACGAGCAGTACTTC.

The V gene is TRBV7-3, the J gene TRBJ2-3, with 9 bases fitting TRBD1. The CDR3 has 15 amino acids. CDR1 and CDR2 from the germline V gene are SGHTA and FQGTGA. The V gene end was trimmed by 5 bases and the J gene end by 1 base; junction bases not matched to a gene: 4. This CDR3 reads CASSPRQGGTDTQYF. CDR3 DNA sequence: TGTGCCAGCAGCCCAAGACAGGGGGGCACAGATACGCAGTATTTT.

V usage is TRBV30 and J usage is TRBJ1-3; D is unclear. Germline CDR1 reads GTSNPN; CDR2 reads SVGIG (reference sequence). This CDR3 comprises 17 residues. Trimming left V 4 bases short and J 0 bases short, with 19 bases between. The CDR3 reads CAWTAPPVLSSGNTIYF. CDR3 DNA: TGTGCCTGGACCGCACCACCCGTCTTATCCTCTGGAAACACCATATATTTT.